This T cell receptor (beta chain) was documented in a study of blood T cell repertoires in COVID-19. On the study more broadly: In each case, the material was cDNA or gDNA derived from T cells, B-cell-depleted T cells, or PBMCs.

This clone showed up just a few times. Profiled with immunoSEQ multiplex PCR; TCRdb holds only in-frame clones, not every one. The repertoire has around 80,000 clones, around 90% of them found once; the top ten carry approximately 10%. This TCR was sampled from a human donor in a cohort sampled during active COVID-19. Sequences were obtained from peripheral blood.

The chain's CDR3 is CASTEQGYSNQPQHF. The CDR3 DNA reads TGTGCCAGTACGGAACAGGGGTATAGCAATCAGCCCCAGCATTTT. The chain couples TRBV19 to TRBJ1-5, with TRBD1 matching over 7 bases. This CDR3 is 15 amino acids long. V lost 7 bases, J lost 0 bases, and 6 bases stayed unmatched. Germline V gene lookup returns CDR1 LNHDA and CDR2 SQIVND (reference sequence). The full variable domain, in which reference TRBV19 and TRBJ1-5 provide the parts outside the CDR3, is DGGITQSPKYLFRKEGQNVTLSCEQNLNHDAMYWYRQDPGQGLRLIYYSQIVNDFQKGDIAEGYSVSREKKESFPLTVTSAQKNPTAFYLCASTEQGYSNQPQHFGDGTRLSIL.